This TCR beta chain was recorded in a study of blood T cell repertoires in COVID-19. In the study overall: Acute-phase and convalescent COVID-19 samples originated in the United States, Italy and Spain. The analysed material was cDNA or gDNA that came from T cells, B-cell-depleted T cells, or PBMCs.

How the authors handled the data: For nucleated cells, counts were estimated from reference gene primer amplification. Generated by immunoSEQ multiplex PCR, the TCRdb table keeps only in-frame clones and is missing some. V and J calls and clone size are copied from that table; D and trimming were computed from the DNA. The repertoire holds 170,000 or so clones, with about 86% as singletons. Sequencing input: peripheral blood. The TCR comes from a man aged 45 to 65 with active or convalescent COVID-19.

CDR3 loop: CASSIQGAGQPQHF. The CDR3 DNA sequence: TGTGCCAGCAGCATCCAGGGGGCGGGTCAGCCCCAGCATTTT. The V call is TRBV5-4, the J call TRBJ1-5, with 8 positions matching TRBD1. The CDR3 runs 14 residues. Germline V CDR1 and CDR2: SGHNT, YYREEE (reference sequence). V shed 4 bases, J shed 6 bases, and the junction held 6 bases outside the gene matches.